This TCR beta chain was found in a study of response to subunit inactivated influenza vaccine. Study outcomes and limitations: It was suggested by the authors that few new T cells are recruited by each seasonal influenza vaccination.

This CDR3 has 12 residues. Trimming removed 6 bases from V and 5 bases from J, with 13 bases in between. Looked up from germline, CDR1 is SQVTM and CDR2 is ANQGSEA. MiXCR, applied by TCRdb to the RT-PCR reads, yields one record per CDR3 protein. The table records 450,000 to 600,000 distinct CDR3 sequences, approximately 7.6% of them present only once. The sample holds a few counts of this clonotype. Its antigen remains unknown. The V gene is TRBV29-1, the J gene TRBJ1-1; D perhaps matches TRBD1 (6 bases). The material was PBMCs from blood, obtained 23 months after vaccination. This TCR came from a man aged 50 to 69 who received an inactivated influenza vaccine. The CDR3 sequence: CSVDRDWTEAFF. The CDR3 DNA reads TGCAGCGTGGACAGAGATTGGACTGAAGCTTTCTTT.